Following are 24 T cell receptor beta chains from one sample sequenced in a study of blood T cell repertoires in COVID-19. The repertoire was sequenced with immunoSEQ multiplex PCR; TCRdb's copy has only in-frame clones and lacks some. The sample consists of 430,000 or so clones, roughly 84% of them appearing once. Sequencing used PBMCs or T cells enriched from blood (not recorded which). These receptors all come from a woman between 18 and 29 years old who had been exposed to COVID-19.

The genes are TRBV5-1 and TRBJ2-1; TRBD1 aligns across 7 bases. The CDR3 sequence is 16 residues long. V lost 4 bases and J lost 1; bases outside the gene matches: 8. In germline, CDR1 is SGHRS, CDR2 YFSETQ. CDR3 in amino acids: CASSPSGGRSYNEQFF. CDR3 coding DNA: TGCGCCAGCAGCCCCTCAGGGGGAAGGTCCTACAATGAGCAGTTCTTC.

The V and J genes are TRBV27 and TRBJ2-7; the D gene is possibly TRBD1 (6 bases). V lost 6 bases and J 4 bases, leaving 16 bases between the germline ends. The CDR3 sequence is 14 residues long. From germline, CDR1 is MNHEY and CDR2 SMNVEV (reference sequence). In DNA form, the CDR3 reads TGTGCCAGCAGAAAACAGGGTCTTATATACGAGCAGTACTTC. It translates to CASRKQGLIYEQYF.

This clone is a singleton in its sample. The chain couples TRBV28 to TRBJ2-3; 8 bases line up with TRBD1. The CDR3 loop spans 17 amino acids. CDR1 MDHEN and CDR2 SYDVKM come from the germline V gene. V lost 5 bases to trimming and J lost 0 bases; unmatched junction nucleotides: 10. The CDR3, as DNA: TGTGCCAGCAGTGGGCGGACAGGGAAGGGAAGCACAGATACGCAGTATTTT. Translated: CASSGRTGKGSTDTQYF.

The rearrangement links TRBV19 to TRBJ1-5; weak D call: TRBD1 (5 bases). This CDR3 is 16 amino acids long. Germline V gene data show CDR1 as LNHDA and CDR2 as SQIVND (reference sequence). V dropped 5 bases and J dropped 1 base, with 15 bases sitting between them. CDR3: CASSAGRGGSNQPQHF. The CDR3 region has the DNA TGTGCCAGTAGTGCCGGGAGGGGAGGGAGCAATCAGCCCCAGCATTTT.

The rearrangement links TRBV30 to TRBJ1-6, with D maybe TRBD1 (6 bases). Trimming removed 4 bases from V and 9 bases from J, with 22 bases in between. This CDR3 contains 16 residues. Per the germline V gene, CDR1 is GTSNPN and CDR2 is SVGIG (reference sequence). Here the CDR3 DNA reads TGTGCCTGGAAAGAACCCGCGGGGGGCGCCGGTTCACCCCTCCACTTT. This sequence encodes CAWKEPAGGAGSPLHF.

The J gene is TRBJ1-3, the V gene TRBV28, with 7 positions matching TRBD1. The V segment lost 2 bases and the J segment 8 bases; nucleotides outside the gene matches: 3. Germline V gene lookup returns CDR1 MDHEN and CDR2 SYDVKM. The CDR3 has 13 amino acids. CDR3 coding DNA: TGTGCCAGCAGTTTAGAGGGGGCAGACACCATATATTTT. Its protein product is CASSLEGADTIYF.

V is TRBV6-6 and J is TRBJ1-3; D not certain. With 6 bases removed from V and 0 bases from J, the gap between germline ends came to 9 bases. This CDR3 is 14 amino acids long. Germline CDR1 MNHNY, CDR2 SVGAGI (reference sequence). The CDR3 DNA reads TGTGCCAGCAGAGACTCCGACTCTGGAAACACCATATATTTT. Its protein product is CASRDSDSGNTIYF.

This chain uses TRBV27 with TRBJ2-7; D is unclear. Germline loops: CDR1 MNHEY, CDR2 SMNVEV (reference sequence). V lost 0 bases and J lost 1, with 4 bases in between. This CDR3 contains 13 residues. CDR3 nucleotide sequence: TGTGCCAGCAGTTTATCGGAGTCCTACGAGCAGTACTTC. This gives the protein CASSLSESYEQYF.

The CDR3, as DNA: TGTGCCAGCAGCTTAAGCGCACACACCAACACTGAAGCTTTCTTT. Encoded protein: CASSLSAHTNTEAFF. This sequence joins TRBV5-4 and TRBJ1-1; D uncertain. Trimming removed 2 bases from V and 2 bases from J, with 13 bases in between. CDR3 length equals 15 residues. Germline CDR1 SGHNT, CDR2 YYREEE (reference sequence).

J is TRBJ1-3 and V is TRBV7-6; D unresolved. The CDR3 length is 15 residues. Germline-derived CDR1 and CDR2 are SGHVS and FNYEAQ. Trimming shortened V by 5 bases and J by 1 base, and 12 bases separated the two germline ends. For the CDR3, the DNA is TGTGCCAGCAGCGCAATGACGGGTTCTGGAAACACCATATATTTT. Translated, it gives CASSAMTGSGNTIYF.

The rearrangement uses TRBV2 and TRBJ2-1; 7 nucleotides agree with TRBD2. The CDR3 is 13 amino acids. Germline V lookup: CDR1 SNHLY, CDR2 FYNNEI. V lost 0 bases, J lost 10 bases, and 3 bases stayed unmatched. The CDR3 spells CASSEARGGEQFF. CDR3 DNA sequence: TGTGCCAGCAGTGAAGCGAGGGGAGGGGAGCAGTTCTTC. Together with reference TRBV2 and TRBJ2-1, the CDR3 gives the full variable domain: EPEVTQTPSHQVTQMGQEVILRCVPISNHLYFYWYRQILGQKVEFLVSFYNNEISEKSEIFDDQFSVERPDGSNFTLKIRSTKLEDSAMYFCASSEARGGEQFFGPGTRLTVL.

This chain joins TRBV7-2 and TRBJ1-2; D is possibly TRBD1 (5 bases). Germline assignment: CDR1 SGHTA and CDR2 FQGNSA. The V end was cut by 1 base, the J end by 8 bases, with 20 bases between. The CDR3 spans 16 residues. CDR3: CASSLVNEATGRGYTF. CDR3 nucleotide sequence: TGTGCCAGCAGCTTAGTGAATGAGGCTACAGGTCGGGGCTACACCTTC.

V usage is TRBV19 and J usage is TRBJ2-1; 9 positions match TRBD2. This CDR3 has 16 amino acids. The trim removed 9 bases at V and 0 bases at J, leaving 9 bases unmatched. Looked up from germline, CDR1 is LNHDA and CDR2 is SQIVND (reference sequence). The CDR3 spells CASRTSVSSSYNEQFF. The CDR3 nucleotides are TGTGCCAGCCGGACTAGCGTCTCGAGCTCCTACAATGAGCAGTTCTTC. Drawing the rest from reference TRBV19 and TRBJ2-1, the complete variable domain is DGGITQSPKYLFRKEGQNVTLSCEQNLNHDAMYWYRQDPGQGLRLIYYSQIVNDFQKGDIAEGYSVSREKKESFPLTVTSAQKNPTAFYLCASRTSVSSSYNEQFFGPGTRLTVL.

The rearrangement links TRBV9 to TRBJ1-2, with D maybe TRBD1 (6 bases). The CDR3 runs to 14 residues. V lost 0 bases to trimming and J lost 5 bases, with 11 bases between them. Germline CDR1 and CDR2: SGDLS and YYNGEE. The CDR3 bases are TGTGCCAGCAGCGTAGAGGGGGTCGGTTATGGCTACACCTTC. Its translation is CASSVEGVGYGYTF.

DNA for the CDR3: TGCAGCGTTGCAGGGGGCAAGATCTACGAGCAGTACTTC. Its protein product is CSVAGGKIYEQYF. The chain is built from TRBV29-1 and TRBJ2-7, with 8 bases matching TRBD1. The CDR3 has 13 amino acids. Germline V lookup: CDR1 SQVTM, CDR2 ANQGSEA. The V segment lost 4 bases and the J segment 3 bases; nucleotides outside the gene matches: 5.

The chain links TRBV18 to TRBJ1-6, with D unresolved. This CDR3 is 17 amino acids long. Trimming removed 1 base from V and 7 bases from J, with 17 bases in between. CDR1 and CDR2 from the germline V gene are KGHSH and LQKENI. The CDR3 DNA reads TGTGCCAGCTCACCACAAACTGTACGGGAAACAAATTCACCCCTCCACTTT. This encodes CASSPQTVRETNSPLHF. Drawing the rest from reference TRBV18 and TRBJ1-6, the complete variable domain is NAGVMQNPRHLVRRRGQEARLRCSPMKGHSHVYWYRQLPEEGLKFMVYLQKENIIDESGMPKERFSAEFPKEGPSILRIQQVVRGDSAAYFCASSPQTVRETNSPLHFGNGTRLTVT.

J is TRBJ1-1 and V is TRBV6-2 or TRBV6-3; D is possibly TRBD1 (6 bases). The CDR3 totals 12 residues. Per the germline V gene, CDR1 is MNHEY and CDR2 is SVGEGT. Trimming left V 5 bases short and J 7 bases short, with 11 bases between. CDR3 region: CASSGTRIEAFF. The CDR3, as DNA: TGTGCCAGCAGTGGGACAAGAATTGAAGCTTTCTTT.

This clone was seen a single time. The chain recombines TRBV14 with TRBJ2-7; 9 nucleotides match TRBD2. The length of the CDR3 is 16 residues. Germline trimming cut 5 bases from V and 6 bases from J; bases unmatched to any gene: 14. The germline V gene encodes CDR1 SGHDN and CDR2 FVKESK. CDR3 sequence: CASSTGGFSGRGEQYF. CDR3 bases: TGTGCCAGCAGCACGGGAGGCTTTAGCGGGAGAGGCGAGCAGTACTTC.

For the CDR3, the DNA is TGTGCCAGCAGTGAAGGCCCGGGGAGGAGGGCTTTCTTT. Translated: CASSEGPGRRAFF. The chain has TRBV6-1 and TRBJ1-1; the D is unclear. Deletions cut 1 base from V and 11 bases from J, with 14 bases between. The CDR3 runs 13 residues. Germline V CDR1 and CDR2: MNHNS, SASEGT.

The rearrangement uses TRBV7-9 and TRBJ2-3, with D perhaps matching TRBD2 (6 bases). This CDR3 has 14 residues. The ends were cut back, 1 base at V and 10 bases at J, with 15 bases in the middle. Germline assignment: CDR1 SEHNR and CDR2 FQNEAQ (reference sequence). CDR3 sequence (DNA): TGTGCCAGCAGCTTAGGTCCAGCCGGAGGGGCGCAGTATTTT. This gives the protein CASSLGPAGGAQYF.

The count of this clone is one. The gene calls are TRBV7-9 and TRBJ1-1; D gene uncertain. V was trimmed by 7 bases and J by 1 base, leaving 7 bases between them. Germline V lookup: CDR1 SEHNR, CDR2 FQNEAQ (reference sequence). The CDR3 contains 12 residues. The CDR3 reads CASIPGNTEAFF. The CDR3, as DNA: TGTGCCAGCATCCCGGGGAACACTGAAGCTTTCTTT.

This sequence joins TRBV30 and TRBJ1-1, with TRBD1 matching over 9 bases. This CDR3 region has 13 residues. Germline values: CDR1 GTSNPN, CDR2 SVGIG (reference sequence). J was trimmed by 5 bases and V by 5 bases; bases with no gene match: 6. As DNA, the CDR3 is TGTGCCTGGGGAGGACAGGGGAGGACTGAAGCTTTCTTT. It translates to CAWGGQGRTEAFF.

The chain recombines TRBV4-1 with TRBJ2-7; D call uncertain. Germline CDR1 MGHRA, CDR2 YSYEKL. Trimming took 4 bases from V and 3 from J, leaving 22 bases between them. This CDR3 is 17 amino acids long. The CDR3: CASSLDGTSGLRYEQYF. The CDR3 nucleotides read TGCGCCAGCAGCCTCGATGGTACCTCGGGTCTCCGCTACGAGCAGTACTTC.

This chain links TRBV19 with TRBJ1-2; D not certain. The V gene's germline CDR1 is LNHDA and CDR2 SQIVND (reference sequence). This CDR3 has 14 amino acids. The ends were cut back, 3 bases at V and 4 bases at J, with 12 bases in the middle. CDR3 DNA: TGTGCCAGTAGTATCAGCCGACTCGCCTATGGCTACACCTTC. Translating it yields CASSISRLAYGYTF. Combining the CDR3 with reference TRBV19 and TRBJ1-2 gives the whole variable domain DGGITQSPKYLFRKEGQNVTLSCEQNLNHDAMYWYRQDPGQGLRLIYYSQIVNDFQKGDIAEGYSVSREKKESFPLTVTSAQKNPTAFYLCASSISRLAYGYTFGSGTRLTVV.